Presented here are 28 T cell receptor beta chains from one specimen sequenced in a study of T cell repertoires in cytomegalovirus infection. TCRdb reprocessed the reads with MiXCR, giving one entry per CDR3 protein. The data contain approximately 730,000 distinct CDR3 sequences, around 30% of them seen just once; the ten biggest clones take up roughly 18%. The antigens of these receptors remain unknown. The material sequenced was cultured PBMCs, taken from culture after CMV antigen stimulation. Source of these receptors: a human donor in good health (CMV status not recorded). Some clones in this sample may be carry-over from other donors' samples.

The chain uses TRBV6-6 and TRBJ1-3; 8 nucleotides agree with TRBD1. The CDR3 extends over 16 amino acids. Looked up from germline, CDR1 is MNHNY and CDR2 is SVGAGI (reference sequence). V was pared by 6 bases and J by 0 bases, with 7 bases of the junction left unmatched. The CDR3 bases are TGTGCCAGCAGGCCCCGGGACAGGCGCTCTGGAAACACCATATATTTT. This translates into CASRPRDRRSGNTIYF.

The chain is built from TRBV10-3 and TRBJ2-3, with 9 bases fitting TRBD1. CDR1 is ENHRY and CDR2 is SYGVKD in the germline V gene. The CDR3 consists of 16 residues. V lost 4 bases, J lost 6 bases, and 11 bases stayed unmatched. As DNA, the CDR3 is TGTGCCATCAGTGCCAAACAGGGGGCGCTGGGGGATACGCAGTATTTT. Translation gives CAISAKQGALGDTQYF.

CDR3 nucleotide sequence: TGTGCCATCAGTGATTCGGGGCTAGTAGATGTGGAGACCCAGTACTTC. Its protein is CAISDSGLVDVETQYF. The chain joins TRBV10-3 to TRBJ2-5; D could derive from TRBD1 or TRBD2 (5 bases each). The CDR3 spans 16 residues. V was shortened by 3 bases and J by 5 bases, with 19 bases between the two germline ends. In germline, CDR1 is ENHRY, CDR2 SYGVKD.

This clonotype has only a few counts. CDR3 DNA: TGTGCCAGCAGCCGGACCGGGGTTAGTTCTTGGGGAGATACGCAGTATTTT. Translating it yields CASSRTGVSSWGDTQYF. The chain has TRBV7-2 and TRBJ2-3; possible D gene TRBD2, 5 bases. V was trimmed by 5 bases and J by 5 bases, leaving 23 bases between them. This CDR3 is 17 amino acids long. CDR1 and CDR2 from the germline V gene are SGHTA and FQGNSA. Full variable domain (outside the CDR3, taken from reference TRBV7-2 and TRBJ2-3): GAGVSQSPSNKVTEKGKDVELRCDPISGHTALYWYRQSLGQGLEFLIYFQGNSAPDKSGLPSDRFSAERTGGSVSTLTIQRTQQEDSAVYLCASSRTGVSSWGDTQYFGPGTRLTVL.

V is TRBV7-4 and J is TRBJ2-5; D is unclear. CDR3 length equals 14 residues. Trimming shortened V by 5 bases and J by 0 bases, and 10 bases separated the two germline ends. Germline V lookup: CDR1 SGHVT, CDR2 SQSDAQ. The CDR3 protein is CASSTLAYQETQYF. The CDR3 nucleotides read TGTGCCAGCAGCACTCTGGCGTACCAAGAGACCCAGTACTTC.

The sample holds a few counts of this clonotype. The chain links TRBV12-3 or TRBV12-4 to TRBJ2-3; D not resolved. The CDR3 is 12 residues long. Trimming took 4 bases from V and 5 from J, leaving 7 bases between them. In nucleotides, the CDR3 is TGTGCCAGCAGTTCCTACAGAGATACGCAGTATTTT. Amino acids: CASSSYRDTQYF.

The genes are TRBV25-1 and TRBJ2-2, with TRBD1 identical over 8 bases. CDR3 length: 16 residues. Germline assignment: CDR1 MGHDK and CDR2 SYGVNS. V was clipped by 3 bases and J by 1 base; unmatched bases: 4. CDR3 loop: CASSDPGQGNTGELFF. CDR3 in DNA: TGTGCCAGCAGTGATCCCGGACAGGGGAACACCGGGGAGCTGTTTTTT.

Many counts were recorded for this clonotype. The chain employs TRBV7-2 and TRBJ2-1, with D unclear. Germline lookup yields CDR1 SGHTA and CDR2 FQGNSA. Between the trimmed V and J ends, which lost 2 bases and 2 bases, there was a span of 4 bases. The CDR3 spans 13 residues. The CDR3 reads CASSLNTYNEQFF. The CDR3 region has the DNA TGTGCCAGCAGCTTAAACACCTACAATGAGCAGTTCTTC.

CDR3 region: CASGGYQPQHF. The CDR3 DNA reads as TGTGCCAGTGGGGGGTATCAGCCCCAGCATTTT. The genes are TRBV19 and TRBJ1-5, with D tentatively TRBD1 (5 bases). Germline V gene sequence: CDR1 LNHDA, CDR2 SQIVND (reference sequence). Between the trimmed V and J ends, which lost 8 bases and 5 bases, there was a span of 7 bases. This CDR3 has 11 residues.

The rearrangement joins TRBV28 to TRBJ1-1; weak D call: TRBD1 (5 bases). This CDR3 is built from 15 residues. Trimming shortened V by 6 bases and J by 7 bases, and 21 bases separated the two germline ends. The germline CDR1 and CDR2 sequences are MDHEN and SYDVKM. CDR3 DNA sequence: TGTGCCAGCAGGGCGTGGGGCAACGCAGCGAATGAAGCTTTCTTT. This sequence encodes CASRAWGNAANEAFF.

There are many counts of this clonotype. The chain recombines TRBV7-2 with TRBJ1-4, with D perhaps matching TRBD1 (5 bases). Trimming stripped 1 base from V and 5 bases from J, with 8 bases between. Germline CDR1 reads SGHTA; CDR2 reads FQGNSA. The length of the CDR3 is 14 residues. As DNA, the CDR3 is TGTGCCAGCAGCTTAGGGGGCCAGAATGAAAAACTGTTTTTT. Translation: CASSLGGQNEKLFF.

CDR3 sequence: CASSLATGDSYEQYF. DNA for the CDR3: TGTGCCAGCAGCTTAGCTACAGGGGATTCTTACGAGCAGTACTTC. The chain has TRBV7-9 and TRBJ2-7, with 7 bases fitting TRBD1. J was trimmed by 4 bases and V by 0 bases; bases with no gene match: 6. The CDR3 runs to 15 residues. The germline V gene has CDR1 SEHNR and CDR2 FQNEAQ (reference sequence).

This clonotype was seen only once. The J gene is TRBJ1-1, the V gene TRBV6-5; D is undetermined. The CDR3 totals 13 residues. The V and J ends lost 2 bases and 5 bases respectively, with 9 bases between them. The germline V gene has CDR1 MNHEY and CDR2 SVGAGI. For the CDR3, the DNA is TGTGCCAGCAGTTACAGCCCACAAACTGAAGCTTTCTTT. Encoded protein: CASSYSPQTEAFF.

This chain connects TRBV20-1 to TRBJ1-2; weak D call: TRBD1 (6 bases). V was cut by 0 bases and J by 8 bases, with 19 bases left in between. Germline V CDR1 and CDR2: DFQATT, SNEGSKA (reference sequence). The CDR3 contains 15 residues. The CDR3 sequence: CSAREPLGGRRGYTF. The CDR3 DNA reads TGCAGTGCTAGAGAGCCGCTGGGGGGGCGGAGGGGCTACACCTTC.

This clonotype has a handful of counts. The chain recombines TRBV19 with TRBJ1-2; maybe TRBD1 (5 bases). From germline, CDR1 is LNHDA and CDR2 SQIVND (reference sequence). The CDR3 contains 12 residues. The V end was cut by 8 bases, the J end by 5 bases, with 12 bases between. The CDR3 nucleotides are TGTGCCAGTGGTGAAGGGGAGTATGGCTACACCTTC. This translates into CASGEGEYGYTF. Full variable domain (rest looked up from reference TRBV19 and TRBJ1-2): DGGITQSPKYLFRKEGQNVTLSCEQNLNHDAMYWYRQDPGQGLRLIYYSQIVNDFQKGDIAEGYSVSREKKESFPLTVTSAQKNPTAFYLCASGEGEYGYTFGSGTRLTVV.

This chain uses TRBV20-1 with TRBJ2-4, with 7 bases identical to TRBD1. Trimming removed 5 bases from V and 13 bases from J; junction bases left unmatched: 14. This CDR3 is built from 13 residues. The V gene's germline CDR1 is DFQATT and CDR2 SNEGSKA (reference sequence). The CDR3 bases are TGCAGTGCTGCTACAGGGATAGGGGGCGGGCAGTACTTC. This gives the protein CSAATGIGGGQYF.

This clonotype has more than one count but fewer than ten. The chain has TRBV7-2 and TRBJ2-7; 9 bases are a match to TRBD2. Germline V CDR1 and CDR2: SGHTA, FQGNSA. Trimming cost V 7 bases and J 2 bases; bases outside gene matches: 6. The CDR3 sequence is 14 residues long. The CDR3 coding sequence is TGTGCCAGCAAGTCGGGACTAGCTCCCTACGAGCAGTACTTC. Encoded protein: CASKSGLAPYEQYF.

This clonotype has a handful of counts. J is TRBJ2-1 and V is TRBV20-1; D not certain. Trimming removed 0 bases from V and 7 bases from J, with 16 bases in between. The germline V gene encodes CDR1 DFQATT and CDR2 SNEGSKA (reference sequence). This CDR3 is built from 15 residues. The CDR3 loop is CSARDLVNRVNEQFF. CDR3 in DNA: TGCAGTGCTAGAGATCTGGTCAATCGGGTGAATGAGCAGTTCTTC.

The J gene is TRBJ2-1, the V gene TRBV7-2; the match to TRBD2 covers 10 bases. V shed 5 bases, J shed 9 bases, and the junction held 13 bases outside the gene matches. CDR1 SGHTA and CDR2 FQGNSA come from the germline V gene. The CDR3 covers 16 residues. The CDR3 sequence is CASSLRSLAGVSEQFF. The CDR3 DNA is TGTGCCAGCAGCCTTAGGAGCCTAGCGGGAGTCAGTGAGCAGTTCTTC.

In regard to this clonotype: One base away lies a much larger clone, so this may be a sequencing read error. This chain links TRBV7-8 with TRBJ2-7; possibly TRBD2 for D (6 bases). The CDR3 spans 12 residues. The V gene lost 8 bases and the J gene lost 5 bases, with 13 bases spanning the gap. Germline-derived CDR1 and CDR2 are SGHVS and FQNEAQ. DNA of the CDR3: TGTGCCAGCGGCCAGCGGGTGGACGAGCAGTACTTC. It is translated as CASGQRVDEQYF.

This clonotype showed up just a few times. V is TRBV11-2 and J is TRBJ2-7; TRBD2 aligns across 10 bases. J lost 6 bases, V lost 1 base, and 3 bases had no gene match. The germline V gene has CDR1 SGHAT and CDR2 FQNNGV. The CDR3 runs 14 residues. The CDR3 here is CASSLAAGGGEQYV. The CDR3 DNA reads TGTGCCAGCAGCTTAGCAGCGGGAGGGGGCGAGCAGTACGTC.

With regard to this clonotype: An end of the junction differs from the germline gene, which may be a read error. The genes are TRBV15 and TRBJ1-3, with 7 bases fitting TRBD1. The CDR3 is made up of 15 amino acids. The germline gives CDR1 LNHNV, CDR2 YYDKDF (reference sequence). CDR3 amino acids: CATSRDRGPGGARGF. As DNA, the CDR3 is TGTGCCACCAGCAGAGATAGGGGGCCGGGGGGGGCTCGCGGCTTT.

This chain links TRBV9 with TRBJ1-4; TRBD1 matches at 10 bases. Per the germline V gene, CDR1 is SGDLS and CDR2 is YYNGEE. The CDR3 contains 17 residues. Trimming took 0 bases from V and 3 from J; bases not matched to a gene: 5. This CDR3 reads CASSVGAGQGSNEKLFF. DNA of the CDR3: TGTGCCAGCAGCGTAGGGGCGGGACAGGGGTCTAATGAAAAACTGTTTTTT.

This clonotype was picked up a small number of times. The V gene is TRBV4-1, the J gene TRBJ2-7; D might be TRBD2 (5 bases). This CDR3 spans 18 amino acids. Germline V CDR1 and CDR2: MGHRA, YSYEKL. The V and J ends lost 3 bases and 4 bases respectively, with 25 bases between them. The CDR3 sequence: CASSHLTGVGPRPYEQYF. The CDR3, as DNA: TGCGCCAGCAGCCACTTAACCGGGGTGGGCCCAAGACCTTACGAGCAGTACTTC.

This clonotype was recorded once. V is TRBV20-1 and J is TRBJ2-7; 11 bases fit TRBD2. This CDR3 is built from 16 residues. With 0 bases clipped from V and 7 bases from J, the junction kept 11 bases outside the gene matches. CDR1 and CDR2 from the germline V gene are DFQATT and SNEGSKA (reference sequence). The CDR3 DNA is TGCAGTGCTAGAGATCCCTCTCTAGCGGGAGGCTCTGAGCAGTACTTC. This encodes CSARDPSLAGGSEQYF.

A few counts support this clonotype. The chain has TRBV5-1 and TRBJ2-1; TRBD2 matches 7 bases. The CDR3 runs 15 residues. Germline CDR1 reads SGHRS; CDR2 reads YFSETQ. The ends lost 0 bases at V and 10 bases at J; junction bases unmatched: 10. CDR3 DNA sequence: TGCGCCAGCAGCTTGGGACTGGGGGGGAGTGTAGAGCAGTTCTTC. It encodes CASSLGLGGSVEQFF.

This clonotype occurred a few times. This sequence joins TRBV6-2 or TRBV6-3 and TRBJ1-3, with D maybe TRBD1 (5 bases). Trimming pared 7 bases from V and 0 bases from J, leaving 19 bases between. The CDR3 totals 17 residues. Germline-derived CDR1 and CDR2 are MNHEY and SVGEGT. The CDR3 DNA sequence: TGTGCCAGCACCAGAACTTCGACAGCTACCTCTGGAAACACCATATATTTT. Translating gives CASTRTSTATSGNTIYF.

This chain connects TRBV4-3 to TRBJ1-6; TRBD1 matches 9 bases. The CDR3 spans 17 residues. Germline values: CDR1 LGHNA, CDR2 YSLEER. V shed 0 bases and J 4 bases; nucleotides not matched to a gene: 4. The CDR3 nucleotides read TGCGCCAGCAGCCAAGATGAAGGGACAGGGTATAATTCACCCCTCCACTTT. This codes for CASSQDEGTGYNSPLHF.